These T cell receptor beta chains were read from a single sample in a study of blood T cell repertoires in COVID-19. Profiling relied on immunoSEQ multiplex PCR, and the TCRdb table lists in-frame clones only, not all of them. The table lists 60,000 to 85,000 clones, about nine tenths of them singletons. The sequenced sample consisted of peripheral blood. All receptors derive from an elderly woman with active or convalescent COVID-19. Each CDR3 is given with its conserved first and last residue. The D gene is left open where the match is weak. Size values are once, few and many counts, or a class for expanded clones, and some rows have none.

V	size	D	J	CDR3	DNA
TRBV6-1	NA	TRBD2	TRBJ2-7	CASSDHSSSGASYEQYF	TGTGCCAGCAGTGACCACTCATCTAGCGGGGCATCCTACGAGCAGTACTTC
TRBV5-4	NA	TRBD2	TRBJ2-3	CASKLSGGHRTDTQYF	TGTGCCAGCAAACTCAGCGGGGGCCACCGCACAGATACGCAGTATTTT
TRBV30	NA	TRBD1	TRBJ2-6	CAWKGTAMVPGQGQATGANVLTF	TGTGCCTGGAAAGGTACGGCCATGGTACCGGGACAGGGGCAGGCAACTGGGGCCAACGTCCTGACTTTC
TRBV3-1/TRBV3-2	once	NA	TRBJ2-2	CASRAGFTGELFF	TGTGCCAGCAGGGCAGGATTCACCGGGGAGCTGTTTTTT
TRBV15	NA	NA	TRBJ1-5	CATSRERGQPQHF	TGTGCCACCAGCAGAGAAAGGGGCCAGCCCCAGCATTTT
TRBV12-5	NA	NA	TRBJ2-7	CASGLGQIYEQYF	TGTGCTAGTGGCCTCGGACAGATCTACGAGCAGTACTTC
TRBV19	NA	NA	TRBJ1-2	CASSMSGRQIQANYGYTF	TGTGCCAGTAGTATGTCTGGCCGCCAGATTCAAGCTAACTATGGCTACACCTTC
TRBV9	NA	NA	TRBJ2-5	CASSVERGGGTQYF	TGTGCCAGCAGCGTAGAGCGGGGAGGGGGGACCCAGTACTTC
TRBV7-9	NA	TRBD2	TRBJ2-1	CASSLETSGGTDLYNEQFF	TGTGCCAGCAGCTTGGAAACTAGCGGGGGGACCGATCTCTACAATGAGCAGTTCTTC
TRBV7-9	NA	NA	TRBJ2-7	CASSLSSGINEQYF	TGTGCCAGCAGCTTGAGTAGCGGCATCAACGAGCAGTACTTC
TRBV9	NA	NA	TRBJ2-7	CASSAGTLGEQYF	TGTGCCAGCAGCGCAGGGACTCTCGGCGAGCAGTACTTC
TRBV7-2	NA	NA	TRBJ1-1	CASSLQHSGLQGIAFF	TGTGCCAGCAGCTTACAGCATTCGGGCCTCCAGGGGATCGCTTTCTTT
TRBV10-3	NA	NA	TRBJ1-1	CAISDLFGEAFF	TGTGCCATCAGTGACCTCTTCGGTGAAGCTTTCTTT
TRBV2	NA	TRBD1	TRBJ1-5	CASHSTGKDQPQHF	TGTGCCAGCCATTCGACAGGGAAGGATCAGCCCCAGCATTTT
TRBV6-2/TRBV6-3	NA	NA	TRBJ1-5	CASSYGRVAQPQHF	TGTGCCAGCAGTTACGGCAGGGTCGCCCAGCCCCAGCATTTT
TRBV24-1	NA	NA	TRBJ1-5	CATSDSGGRQPQHF	TGTGCCACCAGTGATTCGGGGGGGCGTCAGCCCCAGCATTTT
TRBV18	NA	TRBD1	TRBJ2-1	CASSPVPTGANEQFF	TGTGCCAGCTCACCCGTTCCAACAGGGGCCAATGAGCAGTTCTTC
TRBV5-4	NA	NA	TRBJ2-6	CASSLAGTGANVLTF	TGTGCCAGCAGCTTGGCCGGTACTGGGGCCAACGTCCTGACTTTC
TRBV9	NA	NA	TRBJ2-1	CASTERDYPYNEQFF	TGTGCCAGCACTGAGCGAGACTACCCGTACAATGAGCAGTTCTTC
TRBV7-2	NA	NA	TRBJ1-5	CASSLAISGGPQHF	TGTGCCAGCAGCTTAGCGATTTCGGGAGGGCCCCAGCATTTT
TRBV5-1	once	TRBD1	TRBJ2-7	CASIAGTGSSEQYF	TGCGCCAGCATCGCCGGGACAGGATCCTCCGAGCAGTACTTC
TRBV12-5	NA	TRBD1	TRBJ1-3	CASGSGGTGNTIYF	TGTGCTAGTGGTTCAGGGGGGACTGGAAACACCATATATTTT
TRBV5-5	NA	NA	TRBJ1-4	CASSSEIQLFF	TGTGCCAGCAGCAGCGAGATCCAACTGTTTTTT
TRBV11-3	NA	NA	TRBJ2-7	CASSLGQGQYEQYF	TGTGCCAGCAGCTTAGGGCAGGGACAATACGAGCAGTACTTC
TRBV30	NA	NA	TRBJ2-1	CAWSVLRTDYNEQFF	TGTGCCTGGAGTGTACTCAGGACTGATTACAATGAGCAGTTCTTC
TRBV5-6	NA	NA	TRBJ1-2	CASSLGRGYGYTF	TGTGCCAGCAGCCTCGGTCGGGGCTATGGCTACACCTTC